This TCR beta chain was captured by sequencing in a study of lung T cells in sarcoidosis with Löfgren's syndrome. TCRdb reprocessed the reads via MiXCR and lists one record per CDR3 protein. Here the sample spans some 21,000 distinct CDR3 sequences, roughly a fifth being singletons. In this sample, this clonotype turned up a few times. Its antigen is not known. This CDR3 has 13 residues. The germline V and J ends were trimmed by 6 bases and 3 bases, with 11 bases remaining between them. Germline V lookup: CDR1 SNHLY, CDR2 FYNNEI. General observations from the study: TRAV12-1 and TRBV2 were reportedly most expanded in Löfgren's patients.

Material for sequencing was CD4+ T cells from bronchoalveolar lavage. The chain uses TRBV2 and TRBJ1-1; D possibly corresponds to TRBD1 (6 bases). This receptor was identified in a human donor with sarcoidosis (Löfgren's syndrome or another form), or a control subject (not recorded which). The CDR3 loop reads CASRRGGDTEAFF. In nucleotides, the CDR3 is TGTGCCAGCAGGAGGGGGGGGGACACTGAAGCTTTCTTT.